The clone carrying this TCR beta chain has a count of ten or more. Its antigen remains unidentified. The record originates from a study of T cells in Graves' hyperthyroidism and ophthalmopathy. Study-wide context: Peripheral blood draws took place at initial diagnosis, ahead of any treatment.

Ophthalmopathy cases scored 3 or more on the Clinical Activity Score and 4 or more on NOSPECS grade, with duration below 3 months. Patients with uncontrolled infections, other autoimmune diseases, pregnancy or lactation were excluded. Amplification of TCR beta CDR3 regions used RNA as the template. The HTBI primer set was used in a first-round RT-PCR of the TCR CDR3. TCRdb processed the multiplex PCR reads anew with MiXCR; each CDR3 protein has one entry. The data show more than 350,000 distinct CDR3 sequences, 13% to 15% seen once. Study-level findings and limits: Most clonotypes expanded in thyroid above 0.001 were likewise present in blood.

The source material was blood. This clonotype originated in a woman aged 60 to 75 with Graves' ophthalmopathy.

The CDR3 bases are TGTGCCAGCAGCTACCCCATAGGGACGGGCCCCTACGAGCAGTACTTC. This translates into CASSYPIGTGPYEQYF. The rearrangement links TRBV7-9 to TRBJ2-7, with D perhaps given as TRBD1 or TRBD2 (5 bases each). This CDR3 region has 16 residues. Between the trimmed V and J ends, which lost 4 bases and 2 bases, there was a span of 18 bases. Germline lookup yields CDR1 SEHNR and CDR2 FQNEAQ (reference sequence).